One T cell receptor (beta chain) is described in this entry. The sample originates from a study of blood T cell repertoires in COVID-19. Study at large: Acute and convalescent COVID-19 specimens originated in the United States, Italy and Spain. PBMCs, B-cell-depleted T cells, or T cells were the source of the cDNA or gDNA that made up the material.

The CDR3 spans 16 residues. The ends lost 1 base at V and 2 bases at J; junction bases unmatched: 7. In germline, CDR1 is SGHTA, CDR2 FQGNSA. Original data processing: Quantification of nucleated cells was approximated via reference gene primer amplification. Sequenced by immunoSEQ multiplex PCR; TCRdb stores in-frame clones only, minus some. The V and J calls and the clone size are those of that table, but D and trimming were determined from the DNA. The sample carries approximately 100,000 clones, 91% recorded once. The specimen was peripheral blood. V usage is TRBV7-2 and J usage is TRBJ2-7; 8 bases are shared with TRBD2. The origin of this receptor is a human donor in a cohort sampled during active COVID-19. The CDR3 protein is CASSLVSGSFPYEQYF. For the CDR3, the DNA is TGTGCCAGCAGCTTAGTAAGCGGGAGCTTCCCCTACGAGCAGTACTTC.